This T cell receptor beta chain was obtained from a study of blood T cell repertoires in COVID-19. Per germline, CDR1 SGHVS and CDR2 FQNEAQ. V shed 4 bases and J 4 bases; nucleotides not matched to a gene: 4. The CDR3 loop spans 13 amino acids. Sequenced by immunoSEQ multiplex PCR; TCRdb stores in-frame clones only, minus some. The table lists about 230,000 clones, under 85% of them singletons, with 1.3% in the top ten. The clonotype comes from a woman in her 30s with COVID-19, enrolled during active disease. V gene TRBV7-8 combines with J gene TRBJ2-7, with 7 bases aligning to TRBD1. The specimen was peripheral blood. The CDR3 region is CASSSQGTYEQYF. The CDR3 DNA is TGTGCCAGCAGCTCACAGGGGACATACGAGCAGTACTTC.